The entry below describes one TCR beta chain. A junction end diverges from the germline sequence, so it may reflect a read error. Clones were sequenced by immunoSEQ multiplex PCR, and TCRdb holds only the in-frame ones, with some missing. This table holds about 98,000 clones, 75% to 85% found once. This sample was taken from a study of PD-1 blockade in classical Hodgkin lymphoma. The CDR3 spans 11 residues. CDR1 MNHNS and CDR2 SASEGT come from the germline V gene. There was relapse after autologous stem cell transplantation in every patient, and there was variation in brentuximab vedotin exposure. The receptor was isolated from a human donor with classical Hodgkin lymphoma. The chain combines TRBV6-1 with TRBJ2-4; 8 bases agree with TRBD1. Sequenced here: peripheral blood mononuclear cells (PBMCs), sampled before the second cycle of nivolumab. CDR3 amino acids: CASSRQGQVHF. The CDR3 DNA follows: TGTGCCAGCAGCCGCCAGGGACAGGTTCACTTC.